These T cell receptor beta chains were read from a single sample in a study of blood T cell repertoires in COVID-19. Produced via immunoSEQ multiplex PCR; TCRdb's table is partial and in-frame only. There are some 360,000 clones in the sample; roughly 90% occur only once, and around 4% lies in the top ten. The sequencing sample was made of peripheral blood. All receptors derive from a woman aged 55-70 years with COVID-19, enrolled during active disease. CDR3s include the opening cysteine and the closing phenylalanine or tryptophan. A D gene is named only where the DNA matches it firmly. The listing skips clone size in some rows; elsewhere it reads once, few, many or a size class.

TRBJ1-6,NA,TRBV4-1,NA,TGCGCCAGCAGCCAAGTAGGGGGCTCCTATAATTCACCCCTCCACTTT,CASSQVGGSYNSPLHF
TRBJ2-1,NA,TRBV6-1,TRBD2,TGTGCCAGCAGTGAAGAAAGCGGGGGGGCACTCCTCTACAATGAGCAGTTCTTC,CASSEESGGALLYNEQFF
TRBJ2-1,once,TRBV11-2,NA,TGTGCCAGCAGCTCGATGACTAAACATGAGCAGTTCTTC,CASSSMTKHEQFF
TRBJ1-2,NA,TRBV6-5,TRBD1,TGTGCCAGCAACTCAGGGACAGGGTTGAACTATGGCTACACCTTC,CASNSGTGLNYGYTF
TRBJ1-5,NA,TRBV6-4,NA,TGTGCCAGCAGTTACTCTTCAGGTCAGCCCCAGCATTTT,CASSYSSGQPQHF
TRBJ1-1,NA,TRBV5-6,TRBD1,TGTGCCAGCAGTTCTGGACAGGGGAACACTGAAGCTTTCTTT,CASSSGQGNTEAFF
TRBJ2-6,once,TRBV28,NA,TGTGCCAGCTCTACAGGGTCTGGGGCCAACGTCCTGACTTTC,CASSTGSGANVLTF
TRBJ1-2,NA,TRBV10-3,TRBD1,TGTGCCATCAGTGAAGGGACAGGGAATGGCTACACCTTC,CAISEGTGNGYTF
TRBJ1-2,NA,TRBV6-6,NA,TGTGCCAGCAGTTCAGGGGTCTATGGCTACACCTTC,CASSSGVYGYTF
TRBJ2-3,NA,TRBV24-1,TRBD2,TGTGCCACCAGTGTTGGGGGGGTCACAGATACGCAGTATTTT,CATSVGGVTDTQYF
TRBJ1-1,NA,TRBV6-5,NA,TGTGCCAGCAGACCCACTAGGGACTCGGGCACTGAAGCTTTCTTT,CASRPTRDSGTEAFF
TRBJ2-1,NA,TRBV9,NA,TGTGCCAGCAGCCCAAAAATAACAGTCAATGAGCAGTTCTTC,CASSPKITVNEQFF
TRBJ1-1,NA,TRBV7-9,NA,TGTGCCAGCAGCCTCGTCGCGGGGGCGCGGGTCACTGAAGCTTTCTTT,CASSLVAGARVTEAFF